These 18 T cell receptor beta chains came from one sample sequenced in a study of blood T cell repertoires in COVID-19. TCRdb's copy holds only in-frame clones and misses some; the assay was immunoSEQ multiplex PCR. The sample yields under 450,000 clones, roughly 86% seen once. Source material: peripheral blood. These receptors were obtained from a human donor with acute or convalescent COVID-19. The donor label of this sample is uncertain.

The CDR3: CASSIVAGGSSYNEQFF. The CDR3 DNA follows: TGTGCCAGTAGTATAGTCGCGGGAGGGAGCTCCTACAATGAGCAGTTCTTC. The chain combines TRBV19 with TRBJ2-1, with 9 bases aligning to TRBD2. The V and J ends lost 1 base and 0 bases, in that order; junction bases with no gene match: 4. CDR3 size: 17 residues. CDR1 and CDR2 (germline): LNHDA, SQIVND (reference sequence).

This clone came up once. The V gene is TRBV4-1, the J gene TRBJ2-7, with TRBD2 as a possible D gene (5 bases). Germline V CDR1 and CDR2: MGHRA, YSYEKL. The length of the CDR3 is 12 residues. Trimming took off 4 bases at V and 3 bases at J, with 7 bases between the two ends. The CDR3 bases are TGCGCCAGCAGCCTCGGGAACTACGAGCAGTACTTC. This gives the protein CASSLGNYEQYF.

This chain joins TRBV28 and TRBJ1-5, with a weak D call TRBD1 (5 bases). Germline values: CDR1 MDHEN, CDR2 SYDVKM. The CDR3 is 13 residues long. Trimming took 10 bases from V and 4 from J, leaving 14 bases between them. The CDR3 sequence: CATGWQGNQPQHF. The CDR3 DNA sequence: TGTGCCACCGGGTGGCAGGGTAATCAGCCCCAGCATTTT.

This clone came up once. The chain carries TRBV19 and TRBJ1-1; D possibly corresponds to TRBD1 (5 bases). V lost 0 bases and J 5 bases, leaving 22 bases between the germline ends. The CDR3 consists of 18 residues. Per germline, CDR1 LNHDA and CDR2 SQIVND (reference sequence). The CDR3 loop reads CASSIDLGGSLKRTEAFF. CDR3 nucleotides: TGTGCCAGTAGTATAGATCTGGGGGGGTCTCTCAAGAGGACTGAAGCTTTCTTT.

This rearrangement joins TRBV6-2 or TRBV6-3 to TRBJ2-7, with 8 bases lining up with TRBD1. V dropped 3 bases and J dropped 4; count of bases not matched to a gene: 5. The CDR3 is made up of 14 amino acids. Per germline, CDR1 MNHEY and CDR2 SVGEGT. The CDR3 DNA is TGTGCCAGCAGTTATGCCAGGGGGCTTTACGAGCAGTACTTC. It encodes CASSYARGLYEQYF.

This clone was counted only a few times. The chain links TRBV3-1 (or the pseudogene TRBV3-2) to TRBJ2-5, with D unclear. Trimming took 5 bases from V and 4 from J, leaving 11 bases between them. Germline CDR1 is LGHDT and CDR2 is YNNKEL (reference sequence). The length of the CDR3 is 13 residues. For the CDR3, the DNA is TGTGCCAGCAGCTCTGCGTCAGGAGAGACCCAGTACTTC. This codes for CASSSASGETQYF.

J is TRBJ2-2 and V is TRBV12-3 or TRBV12-4; 7 bases agree with TRBD1. The CDR3 loop spans 13 amino acids. V lost 2 bases, J lost 7 bases, and 1 base stayed unmatched. The CDR3 is CASSLRDSGELFF. CDR3 DNA: TGTGCCAGCAGTTTAAGGGACAGCGGGGAGCTGTTTTTT.

This chain uses TRBV7-2 with TRBJ1-1, with TRBD1 matching over 8 bases. The CDR3 length is 15 residues. Trimming removed 2 bases from V and 5 bases from J; junction bases left unmatched: 7. Looked up from germline, CDR1 is SGHTA and CDR2 is FQGNSA. CDR3 in amino acids: CASSLQGAVGTEAFF. CDR3 bases: TGTGCCAGCAGCTTACAGGGGGCAGTCGGGACTGAAGCTTTCTTT. Full variable domain (outside the CDR3, taken from reference TRBV7-2 and TRBJ1-1): GAGVSQSPSNKVTEKGKDVELRCDPISGHTALYWYRQSLGQGLEFLIYFQGNSAPDKSGLPSDRFSAERTGGSVSTLTIQRTQQEDSAVYLCASSLQGAVGTEAFFGQGTRLTVV.

The rearrangement joins TRBV29-1 to TRBJ1-2, with D unclear. This CDR3 has 13 amino acids. V was pared by 4 bases and J by 2 bases, with 11 bases between. The germline V gene encodes CDR1 SQVTM and CDR2 ANQGSEA. The CDR3 DNA reads TGCAGCGTTGCAGGAAGTAGGAACTATGGCTACACCTTC. As protein: CSVAGSRNYGYTF.

The chain is built from TRBV28 and TRBJ1-1; possible D gene TRBD1, 6 bases. Germline CDR1 MDHEN, CDR2 SYDVKM. V was clipped by 4 bases and J by 8 bases, with 20 bases between them. CDR3 length equals 15 residues. CDR3 sequence reads: CASSSRHRVVTEAFF. CDR3 DNA: TGTGCCAGCAGTTCCCGCCACAGGGTGGTAACCGAAGCTTTCTTT.

The chain has TRBV2 and TRBJ1-5; D is possibly TRBD1 (6 bases). The germline gives CDR1 SNHLY, CDR2 FYNNEI. This CDR3 has 15 residues. Trimming took off 5 bases at V and 6 bases at J, with 17 bases between the two ends. CDR3 residues: CASSLNGGPGQPQHF. CDR3 in DNA: TGTGCCAGCAGTTTAAACGGGGGGCCAGGTCAGCCCCAGCATTTT. Based on the CDR3 plus reference TRBV2 and TRBJ1-5, the full variable domain is EPEVTQTPSHQVTQMGQEVILRCVPISNHLYFYWYRQILGQKVEFLVSFYNNEISEKSEIFDDQFSVERPDGSNFTLKIRSTKLEDSAMYFCASSLNGGPGQPQHFGDGTRLSIL.

The rearrangement uses TRBV2 and TRBJ1-3; 8 nucleotides match TRBD1. Germline V gene sequence: CDR1 SNHLY, CDR2 FYNNEI. Unmatched junction bases numbered 7, after V lost 5 bases and J lost 1 base. The length of the CDR3 is 16 residues. The CDR3 DNA is TGTGCCAGCAGTACCGGGACAGGCTGGTCTGGAAACACCATATATTTT. This codes for CASSTGTGWSGNTIYF.

The chain is built from TRBV28 and TRBJ1-1; 10 bases fit TRBD1. The germline V gene has CDR1 MDHEN and CDR2 SYDVKM. This CDR3 is 16 amino acids long. With 4 bases clipped from V and 1 base from J, the junction kept 6 bases outside the gene matches. CDR3 sequence: CASSYRQGAKNTEAFF. CDR3 sequence (DNA): TGTGCCAGCAGTTACCGACAGGGGGCAAAGAACACTGAAGCTTTCTTT.

The chain carries TRBV6-5 and TRBJ1-1, with unresolved D. The V gene lost 11 bases and the J gene lost 1 base, with 8 bases spanning the gap. This CDR3 spans 11 amino acids. Germline CDR1 MNHEY, CDR2 SVGAGI. The CDR3 spells CAAQENTEAFF. In nucleotides, the CDR3 is TGTGCCGCCCAGGAGAACACTGAAGCTTTCTTT.

The rearrangement uses TRBV19 and TRBJ2-3; the match to TRBD1 covers 10 bases. With 6 bases clipped from V and 2 bases from J, the junction kept 2 bases outside the gene matches. The CDR3 covers 14 residues. Germline loops: CDR1 LNHDA, CDR2 SQIVND (reference sequence). The CDR3 region is CASRDRGVTDTQYF. In DNA, the CDR3 is TGTGCCAGTAGGGACAGGGGGGTCACAGATACGCAGTATTTT.

This chain joins TRBV28 and TRBJ1-3, with 7 positions matching TRBD1. Germline values: CDR1 MDHEN, CDR2 SYDVKM. With V trimmed by 6 bases and J by 2 bases, 10 bases remained unmatched. CDR3 size: 16 residues. The CDR3 reads CASRQLPGTAGNTIYF. The DNA for the CDR3 is TGTGCCAGCAGACAACTACCCGGGACAGCTGGAAACACCATATATTTT.

This chain uses TRBV6-6 with TRBJ1-5, with D possibly TRBD1 on 5 matching bases. Trimming shortened V by 9 bases and J by 3 bases, and 21 bases separated the two germline ends. Germline lookup yields CDR1 MNHNY and CDR2 SVGAGI (reference sequence). The CDR3 sequence is 16 residues long. The CDR3 protein is CASSKPQGKSNQPQHF. Written as DNA, the CDR3 is TGTGCCAGTTCGAAACCCCAGGGAAAATCCAATCAGCCCCAGCATTTT.

This chain connects TRBV25-1 to TRBJ1-1; tentatively, D is TRBD1 (6 bases). The CDR3 consists of 14 residues. The V end lost 4 bases, the J end lost 5 bases, and 14 bases lay between the germline ends. CDR1 and CDR2 (germline): MGHDK, SYGVNS. The CDR3 here is CASSVGGGTTEAFF. The DNA of the CDR3 is TGTGCCAGCAGTGTAGGGGGGGGAACGACTGAAGCTTTCTTT.